This T cell receptor beta chain was retrieved from a study of blood T cells in healthy people across ages. About the research overall: Template switching picked up about one barcoded beta molecule for each two T cells.

From germline, CDR1 is DFQATT and CDR2 SNEGSKA (reference sequence). The CDR3 sequence is 14 residues long. The trim removed 0 bases at V and 0 bases at J, leaving 2 bases unmatched. The use of a sample-barcoded 5' primer and a J-beta primer mix characterized a second PCR of about 6 to 11 cycles. Each cDNA molecule carried a tag from a template-switch adaptor that contained 12 random nucleotides. No fewer than 3 million CDR3-containing paired-end reads came from each sample. TCRdb reprocessed the 5' RACE reads with MiXCR, giving one entry per CDR3 protein. The data hold 700,000 or so distinct CDR3 sequences, with about a fifth observed a single time. This clonotype was found many times.

The gene calls are TRBV20-1 and TRBJ2-7, with 7 nucleotides matching TRBD1. The receptor's source is a man between 65 and 85 years old in good health. The sample consisted of blood. DNA of the CDR3: TGCAGTGCTAGAGAGGGGACAGTCTCCTACGAGCAGTACTTC. Protein sequence: CSAREGTVSYEQYF.